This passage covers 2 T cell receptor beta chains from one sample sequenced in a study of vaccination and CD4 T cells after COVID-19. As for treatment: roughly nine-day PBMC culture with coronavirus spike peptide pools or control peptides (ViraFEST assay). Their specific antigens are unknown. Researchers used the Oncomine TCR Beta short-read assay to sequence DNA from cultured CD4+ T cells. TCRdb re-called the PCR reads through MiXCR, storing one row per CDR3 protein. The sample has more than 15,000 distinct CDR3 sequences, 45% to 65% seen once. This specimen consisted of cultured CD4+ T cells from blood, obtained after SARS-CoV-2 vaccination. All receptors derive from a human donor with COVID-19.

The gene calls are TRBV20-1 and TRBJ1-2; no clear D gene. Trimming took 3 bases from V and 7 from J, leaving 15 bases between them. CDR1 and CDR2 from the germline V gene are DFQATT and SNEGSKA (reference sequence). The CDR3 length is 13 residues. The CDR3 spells CSASSRAASGYTF. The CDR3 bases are TGCAGTGCTAGTTCCCGGGCGGCGAGTGGCTACACCTTC.

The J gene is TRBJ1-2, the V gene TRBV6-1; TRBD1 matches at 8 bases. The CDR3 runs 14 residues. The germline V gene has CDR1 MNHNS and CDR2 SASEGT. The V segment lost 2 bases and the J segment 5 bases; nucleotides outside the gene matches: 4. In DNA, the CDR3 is TGTGCCAGCAGTGAAACAGGGGGTGTTTATGGCTACACCTTC. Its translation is CASSETGGVYGYTF.